This is a list of T cell receptor beta chains from one sample in a study of early T cells in non-severe SARS-CoV-2 infection. TCRdb recomputed calls from the 5' RACE reads with MiXCR, one row per CDR3 protein. The table records tens of thousands of distinct CDR3 sequences, 12% of them present only once. Sequencing was performed on whole blood. These receptors came from an adult who was a healthcare worker with PCR-confirmed SARS-CoV-2 infection or an uninfected control (not recorded which). Each CDR3 is given without its conserved first and last residue. A D gene is named only where the DNA matches it firmly. The listing skips clone size in some rows; elsewhere it reads once, few, many or a size class.

V	size	D	J	CDR3
TRBV20-1	few	-	TRBJ1-1	SARDGLTSSPVGRVEAF
TRBV20-1	-	-	TRBJ2-7	SAARDISEQY
TRBV20-1	-	-	TRBJ1-2	SARTLTGGYT
TRBV25-1	few	TRBD1	TRBJ1-2	ASSHPGQVEFYT
TRBV24-1	many	TRBD2	TRBJ2-1	ATSGAGDSDEQF
TRBV10-2	-	-	TRBJ2-7	ASMSQWGYEQY
TRBV10-3	many	-	TRBJ2-4	AISDGSVGNIQY
TRBV12-3/TRBV12-4	-	TRBD1	TRBJ1-2	ASSLSSDRGNSYT
TRBV29-1	-	-	TRBJ1-2	STLDRDGYT
TRBV7-9	many	-	TRBJ2-1	ASRDNEQF
TRBV6-6	many	TRBD1	TRBJ1-2	ASSYSMDRANYGYT
TRBV3-1	many	-	TRBJ1-2	ASSQEFREVGYT
TRBV6-2/TRBV6-3	many	TRBD1	TRBJ1-2	ASSWTGINGYT
TRBV5-5	many	-	TRBJ2-2	ASSLLGVGDTGELF
TRBV7-9	many	-	TRBJ1-1	ASSVTMNTEAF
TRBV12-3/TRBV12-4	many	TRBD1	TRBJ1-3	ASIEQGLNTIY
TRBV20-1	many	TRBD2	TRBJ2-7	SARAGGSGEQY
TRBV2	many	-	TRBJ1-5	ASSAQTNNQPQH
TRBV29-1	many	TRBD1	TRBJ2-2	SARGQGRTGELF
TRBV19	-	-	TRBJ1-5	AVGPTQNQPQH
TRBV12-3/TRBV12-4	-	-	TRBJ1-2	ASSVGQSGYT
TRBV6-2/TRBV6-3	-	TRBD1	TRBJ2-7	ASIRTGDFHEQY
TRBV6-6	many	-	TRBJ1-5	ASRSRVGNQPQH
TRBV29-1	-	-	TRBJ2-4	SAVGGSKNIQY
TRBV7-2	-	TRBD1	TRBJ1-1	ASSWTGGTTEAF
TRBV20-1	few	-	TRBJ2-7	SARGSGSAVYEQY
TRBV3-1	-	-	TRBJ2-7	ASSQDISGHEQY
TRBV24-1	many	-	TRBJ2-2	ATSGGAGRDKRTGELF
TRBV2	-	-	TRBJ2-1	ATGGYAGEGGNEQF
TRBV6-1	few	TRBD1	TRBJ1-5	ASSAPGQVNQPQH
TRBV19	many	-	TRBJ1-2	ASSGSNYGYT
TRBV21-1	many	-	TRBJ1-4	ASSIYRGQNEKLF
TRBV18	-	TRBD2	TRBJ2-1	ASSRLAGNSYNDQF
TRBV7-8	-	-	TRBJ1-2	ASSLRQGEGGYT
TRBV29-1	-	-	TRBJ2-7	SVGSDPSSCEQY
TRBV19	many	-	TRBJ1-5	ASRKGTPDWQPQH
TRBV2	many	TRBD1	TRBJ2-2	ASTGTGNTGELF
TRBV20-1	few	-	TRBJ2-5	SASGGAETQY
TRBV28	-	TRBD2	TRBJ2-3	ASSFLAGGRDTQY
TRBV9	many	TRBD1	TRBJ1-6	ASSVGDSVIGSPLH
TRBV20-1	many	TRBD2	TRBJ2-1	SASSGGAYNEQF
TRBV9	many	TRBD2	TRBJ2-1	ASSVGISGSPSYNEQF
TRBV6-1	few	-	TRBJ2-7	ASSESVDSTYEQY
TRBV20-1	many	-	TRBJ1-1	SARVRGIRTEAF
TRBV6-5	-	-	TRBJ2-7	ASSRQSYEQY